The sequence of this TCR beta chain was determined in a study of cytomegalovirus exposure and HLA in healthy donors. Data came from immunoSEQ multiplex PCR; TCRdb stores just in-frame clones and leaves some out. The sample holds roughly 140,000 clones, less than 90% seen once. V trimming: 2 bases; J trimming: 3 bases; junction bases outside the gene matches: 4. The CDR3 length is 15 residues. Germline CDR1 MDHEN, CDR2 SYDVKM. The rearrangement links TRBV28 to TRBJ1-2; 9 nucleotides line up with TRBD1. Sample: PBMCs. The clonotype was recovered from a woman younger than 30 in good health and CMV-seropositive. CDR3 region: CASSLTGQGDYGYTF. CDR3 nucleotides: TGTGCCAGCAGTTTAACGGGACAGGGAGACTATGGCTACACCTTC.